One sample yielded the 22 T cell receptor beta chains listed below, sequenced in a study of tumor and adjacent non-tumor tissue in lung cancer. No cell sorting was done before RNA was extracted from the tissue. The normal lung tissue was taken more than 3 cm from the tumor edge. TCRbeta libraries were built with three rounds of nested PCR, modified from ARM-PCR. TCRdb independently ran MiXCR on the multiplex PCR reads; one entry per CDR3 protein. The profile shows some 100,000 distinct CDR3 sequences, about 62% of them singletons. Input material: distant non-tumor lung tissue. All receptors come from a man aged 25-45 years with non-small cell lung cancer.

The chain has TRBV6-5 and TRBJ2-3; perhaps D is TRBD1 or TRBD2 (5 bases each). The CDR3 runs to 17 residues. V was pared by 9 bases and J by 6 bases, with 28 bases between. From germline, CDR1 is MNHEY and CDR2 SVGAGI. CDR3 nucleotide sequence: TGTGCCAGGAGAAAAACGGTGGGACGTTCTAAATCGGATACGCAGTATTTT. Translating gives CARRKTVGRSKSDTQYF.

As regards this clonotype: One end of the junction is discordant with germline, which a read error may explain. The chain is built from TRBV20-1 and TRBJ2-3, with 13 bases identical to TRBD2. The V gene's germline CDR1 is DFQATT and CDR2 SNEGSKA (reference sequence). CDR3 size: 17 residues. CDR3 in amino acids: CSAHSPGTSGNADTQYF. The DNA of the CDR3 is TGCAGTGCTCACTCCCCCGGGACTAGCGGGAACGCAGACACGCAGTATTTT.

A word on this clonotype: Sequence at one end of the junction differs from germline and may be a read error. The genes are TRBV11-2 and TRBJ2-6; the D gene is possibly TRBD1 (6 bases). CDR1 and CDR2 from the germline V gene are SGHAT and FQNNGV. CDR3 length: 17 amino acids. The CDR3 reads CVSSPGTLYCWANVMTF. In DNA, the CDR3 is TGTGTCAGCAGCCCTGGGACACTCTACTGCTGGGCCAACGTCATGACTTTC.

At least ten counts were recorded for this clonotype. The rearrangement links TRBV20-1 to TRBJ2-5; possibly TRBD2 for D (6 bases). This CDR3 is built from 13 residues. V gave up 4 bases and J gave up 8 bases, with 17 bases separating them. Per the germline V gene, CDR1 is DFQATT and CDR2 is SNEGSKA (reference sequence). CDR3 in amino acids: CSATPGLRDTQYF. In nucleotides, the CDR3 is TGCAGTGCTACCCCGGGACTGCGAGACACCCAGTACTTC.

A remark on this clonotype: A junction boundary mismatches the germline segment, possibly from a read error. The chain has TRBV6-5 and TRBJ1-2; D not resolved. In germline, CDR1 is MNHEY, CDR2 SVGAGI. The CDR3 covers 12 residues. The CDR3 region has the DNA TGTACCAGCAGTGTGACCAACTATGGCTACACCTTC. This codes for CTSSVTNYGYTF.

Details on this clonotype: The junction and the germline gene differ at one end; a read error may be behind it. This chain joins TRBV5-4 and TRBJ2-5, with TRBD2 matching 10 bases. CDR1 and CDR2 (germline): SGHNT, YYREEE (reference sequence). The CDR3 totals 15 residues. The CDR3 sequence is CASSLALAGGEIQYF. In DNA, the CDR3 is TGTGCCAGCAGCTTGGCTTTAGCGGGGGGAGAGATCCAGTACTTC.

By share, this clonotype ranks as medium-sized (0.01 to 0.1%). V gene TRBV6-1 combines with J gene TRBJ1-1; D perhaps matches TRBD1 (5 bases). This CDR3 comprises 15 residues. With 6 bases removed from V and 1 base from J, the gap between germline ends came to 15 bases. Germline CDR1 reads MNHNS; CDR2 reads SASEGT. The DNA of the CDR3 is TGTGCCAGCAGCCTTGGGTTCGGGGGGAACACTGAAGCTTTCTTT. Translation gives CASSLGFGGNTEAFF.

This clonotype has ten or more counts. This chain links TRBV4-1 with TRBJ2-7; maybe TRBD1 (5 bases). The ends were cut back, 4 bases at V and 0 bases at J, with 10 bases in the middle. Per the germline V gene, CDR1 is MGHRA and CDR2 is YSYEKL. The CDR3 is made up of 14 amino acids. The CDR3 here is CASSPWGNSYEQYF. DNA of the CDR3: TGCGCCAGCAGCCCTTGGGGCAACTCCTACGAGCAGTACTTC.

Only a few counts were recorded for this clonotype. One junction end does not reproduce the germline sequence, and a read error may be involved. The chain joins TRBV9 to TRBJ2-3; no reliable D call. Germline-derived CDR1 and CDR2 are SGDLS and YYNGEE. CDR3 size: 12 residues. This chain's CDR3 is CPSSVSTDTQYF. CDR3 nucleotides: TGTCCCAGCAGCGTAAGCACAGATACGCAGTATTTT.

V and J are TRBV28 and TRBJ1-5; D not certain. This CDR3 has 15 amino acids. The V and J ends lost 2 bases and 16 bases respectively, with 24 bases between them. Germline-derived CDR1 and CDR2 are MDHEN and SYDVKM. This CDR3 reads CASSLIGESNQPLHF. Here the CDR3 DNA reads TGTGCCAGCAGTTTAATCGGAGAAAGCAATCAGCCCCTACATTTT.

Notes on this clonotype: A much larger clonotype is one base distant, so this may be a read error. CDR3 DNA: TGTGCCAGCAGCTTGGACCAGAGTGAGCAGTTCTTC. As protein: CASSLDQSEQFF. The chain carries TRBV5-6 and TRBJ2-1, with unresolved D. Trimming pared 0 bases from V and 9 bases from J, leaving 7 bases between. The CDR3 spans 12 residues. Germline values: CDR1 SGHDT, CDR2 YYEEEE.

Details on this clonotype: Compared with germline, one end of the junction differs, possibly owing to a read error. The rearrangement uses TRBV20-1 and TRBJ2-1, with 7 bases aligning to TRBD2. The V gene's germline CDR1 is DFQATT and CDR2 SNEGSKA (reference sequence). The CDR3 runs to 13 residues. CDR3 sequence (DNA): TGCAGTGCTAGACGACTGGGAGGGCATGAACAGTTCTTC. Its protein product is CSARRLGGHEQFF.

The rearrangement joins TRBV28 to TRBJ2-1; 8 bases agree with TRBD1. Per germline, CDR1 MDHEN and CDR2 SYDVKM. V lost 3 bases and J lost 6; bases outside the gene matches: 7. This CDR3 comprises 15 residues. CDR3 residues: CASSFPGQGTNEQFF. Written as DNA, the CDR3 is TGTGCCAGCAGTTTCCCCGGACAGGGTACCAATGAGCAGTTCTTC. The complete variable domain, with remaining parts taken from reference TRBV28 and TRBJ2-1, reads DVKVTQSSRYLVKRTGEKVFLECVQDMDHENMFWYRQDPGLGLRLIYFSYDVKMKEKGDIPEGYSVSREKKERFSLILESASTNQTSMYLCASSFPGQGTNEQFFGPGTRLTVL.

The table lists this clonotype with a count of one. The chain has TRBV29-1 and TRBJ2-5, with TRBD1 identical over 12 bases. The CDR3 extends over 15 amino acids. Germline V gene sequence: CDR1 SQVTM, CDR2 ANQGSEA. The CDR3 region is CRVGAGTGGRETQYF. CDR3 nucleotides: TGCAGGGTAGGCGCCGGGACAGGGGGCCGGGAGACCCAGTACTTC.

As concerns this clonotype: Being one base from a much bigger clone, this may be a read error. V and J are TRBV10-3 and TRBJ1-2, with D possibly matching TRBD1 (6 bases). CDR1 and CDR2 (germline): ENHRY, SYGVKD. There are 15 residues in the CDR3. In DNA form, the CDR3 reads TGTACCCTTCGCATAGGCGGGGGGCAAAGGTATGGCTACACCTTC. It encodes CTLRIGGGQRYGYTF.

Notes on this clonotype: Mismatch with germline at one junction end may stem from a read error. The V call is TRBV29-1, the J call TRBJ2-5, with 8 nucleotides matching TRBD1. In germline, CDR1 is SQVTM, CDR2 ANQGSEA. This CDR3 is built from 14 residues. CDR3 in amino acids: CSAEPRGRGETQYF. The CDR3 DNA reads as TGCAGCGCTGAACCCAGGGGGCGAGGAGAGACCCAGTACTTC.

The rearrangement joins TRBV11-2 to TRBJ2-5, with D perhaps TRBD2 (6 bases). This CDR3 contains 15 residues. V lost 5 bases and J lost 1, with 14 bases in between. Germline V lookup: CDR1 SGHAT, CDR2 FQNNGV. The CDR3 loop is CASSLVAGFQETQYF. The CDR3 region has the DNA TGTGCCAGCAGCCTGGTCGCGGGATTCCAAGAGACCCAGTACTTC.

Regarding this clonotype: Because it lacks the conserved phenylalanine or tryptophan at the end, this CDR3 is likely a read error. The chain employs TRBV11-2 and TRBJ2-3; no definite D call. Per the germline V gene, CDR1 is SGHAT and CDR2 is FQNNGV. The length of the CDR3 is 14 residues. The CDR3 nucleotides are TGTGCCAGTAGCTCCACCGTTAGCACAGATACGCAGTATTAT. It specifies CASSSTVSTDTQYY.

In the case of this clonotype: It may be a read error: a sequence one base away is much more abundant. This is likely a read error, given that the CDR3 carries no conserved phenylalanine or tryptophan at its end. This chain joins TRBV14 and TRBJ2-3; 10 nucleotides align to TRBD2. There are 18 residues in the CDR3. Germline loops: CDR1 SGHDN, CDR2 FVKESK. The ends lost 2 bases at V and 6 bases at J; junction bases unmatched: 14. CDR3 bases: TGTGCCAGCAGCCAACCGCACCCGGGACTAGCGAGAGGGGATACGCAGTATCTT. As protein: CASSQPHPGLARGDTQYL.

Sample share makes this clonotype large. This chain connects TRBV11-2 to TRBJ2-7; no clear D gene. V was shortened by 1 base and J by 5 bases, with 9 bases between the two germline ends. Germline CDR1 SGHAT, CDR2 FQNNGV. This CDR3 is 13 amino acids long. The CDR3: CASSLGQLNEQYF. Here the CDR3 DNA reads TGTGCCAGCAGCTTAGGGCAGCTGAACGAGCAGTACTTC. The full variable domain, in which reference TRBV11-2 and TRBJ2-7 provide the parts outside the CDR3, is EAGVAQSPRYKIIEKRQSVAFWCNPISGHATLYWYQQILGQGPKLLIQFQNNGVVDDSQLPKDRFSAERLKGVDSTLKIQPAKLEDSAVYLCASSLGQLNEQYFGPGTRLTVT.

This clonotype turned up a few times. V is TRBV11-2 and J is TRBJ2-2; 10 nucleotides align to TRBD2. Germline-derived CDR1 and CDR2 are SGHAT and FQNNGV. The CDR3 has 16 residues. V lost 1 base, J lost 5 bases, and 4 bases stayed unmatched. CDR3 bases: TGTGCCAGCAGCTTAGGAGCGGGAGGGCGGACCGGGGAGCTGTTTTTT. Translation gives CASSLGAGGRTGELFF.

This clonotype was counted between two and nine times. This clone may be a read error of a much larger clone one base away. This chain uses TRBV20-1 with TRBJ1-3; maybe TRBD1 (5 bases). CDR3 length: 13 amino acids. Germline lookup yields CDR1 DFQATT and CDR2 SNEGSKA (reference sequence). The CDR3 DNA follows: TGCAATGCTAGAGAGGGGAGCGGAAACACCATATATTTT. It yields the protein CNAREGSGNTIYF.